Detailed here is one T cell receptor beta chain. What it binds is not known. Germline values: CDR1 GTSNPN, CDR2 SVGIG (reference sequence). The CDR3 length is 13 residues. V was cut by 3 bases and J by 7 bases, with 12 bases left in between. This specimen belongs to a study of identifying expanded T cells in peripheral blood. Study results and caveats: Technical replicates showed roughly 1.2 changed clones; roughly two weeks about 16; four weeks 19. Roughly two-week clone count variance significantly increased as total template count grew.

Method: immunoSEQ multiplex PCR; TCRdb's copy keeps in-frame clones and lacks some. The data hold more than 80,000 clones, with 88% observed a single time. Healthy donors had no documented immune events, such as infections, while sampled. The source of this sequence is a person aged 18 to 69 in good health. The specimen sequenced was blood. The chain uses TRBV30 and TRBJ2-2, with D uncertain. The CDR3 DNA sequence: TGTGCCTGGAGCCAAGGAGAGGTCGGGGAGCTGTTTTTT. As protein: CAWSQGEVGELFF.